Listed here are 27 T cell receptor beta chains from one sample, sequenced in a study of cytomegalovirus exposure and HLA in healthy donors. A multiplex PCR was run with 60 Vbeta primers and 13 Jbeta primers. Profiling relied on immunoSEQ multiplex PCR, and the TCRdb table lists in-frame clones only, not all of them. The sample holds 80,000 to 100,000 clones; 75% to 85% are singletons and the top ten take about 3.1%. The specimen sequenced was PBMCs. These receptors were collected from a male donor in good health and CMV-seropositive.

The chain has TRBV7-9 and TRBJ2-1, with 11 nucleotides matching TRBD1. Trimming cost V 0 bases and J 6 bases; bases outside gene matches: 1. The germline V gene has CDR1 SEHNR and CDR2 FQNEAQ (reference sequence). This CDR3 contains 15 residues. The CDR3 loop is CASSLAGTGGNEQFF. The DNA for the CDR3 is TGTGCCAGCAGCTTAGCCGGGACAGGGGGCAATGAGCAGTTCTTC.

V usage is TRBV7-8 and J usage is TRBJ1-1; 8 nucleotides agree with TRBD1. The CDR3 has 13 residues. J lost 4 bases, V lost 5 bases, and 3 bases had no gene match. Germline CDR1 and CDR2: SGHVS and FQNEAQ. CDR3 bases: TGTGCCAGCAGCGGACAGGGCTTCACTGAAGCTTTCTTT. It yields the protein CASSGQGFTEAFF.

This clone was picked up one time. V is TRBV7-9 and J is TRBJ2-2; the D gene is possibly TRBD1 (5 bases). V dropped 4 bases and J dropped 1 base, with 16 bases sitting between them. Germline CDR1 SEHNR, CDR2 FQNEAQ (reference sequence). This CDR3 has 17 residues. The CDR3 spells CASSSDRHLGNTGELFF. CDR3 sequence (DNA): TGTGCCAGCAGCTCCGACAGACACCTCGGGAACACCGGGGAGCTGTTTTTT.

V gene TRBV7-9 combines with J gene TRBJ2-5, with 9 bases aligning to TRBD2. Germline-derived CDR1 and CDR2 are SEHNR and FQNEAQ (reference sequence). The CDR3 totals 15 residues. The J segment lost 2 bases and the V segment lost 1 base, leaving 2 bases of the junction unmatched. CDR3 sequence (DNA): TGTGCCAGCAGCTTAGGGCTAGCGGGGCAAGAGACCCAGTACTTC. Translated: CASSLGLAGQETQYF.

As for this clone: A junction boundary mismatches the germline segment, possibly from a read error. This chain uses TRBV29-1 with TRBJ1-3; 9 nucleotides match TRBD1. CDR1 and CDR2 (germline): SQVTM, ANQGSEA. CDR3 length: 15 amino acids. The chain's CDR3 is CSVAGQGLGGNAIYF. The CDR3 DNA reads TGCAGCGTTGCCGGACAGGGGTTAGGAGGAAACGCCATATATTTT.

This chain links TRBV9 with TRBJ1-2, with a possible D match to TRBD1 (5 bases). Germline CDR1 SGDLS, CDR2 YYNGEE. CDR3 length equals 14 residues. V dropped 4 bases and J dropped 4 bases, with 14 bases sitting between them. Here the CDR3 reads CASSSQGPGYGYTF. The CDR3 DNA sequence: TGTGCCAGCAGCTCTCAGGGTCCGGGCTATGGCTACACCTTC. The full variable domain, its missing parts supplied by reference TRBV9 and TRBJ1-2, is DSGVTQTPKHLITATGQRVTLRCSPRSGDLSVYWYQQSLDQGLQFLIQYYNGEERAKGNILERFSAQQFPDLHSELNLSSLELGDSALYFCASSSQGPGYGYTFGSGTRLTVV.

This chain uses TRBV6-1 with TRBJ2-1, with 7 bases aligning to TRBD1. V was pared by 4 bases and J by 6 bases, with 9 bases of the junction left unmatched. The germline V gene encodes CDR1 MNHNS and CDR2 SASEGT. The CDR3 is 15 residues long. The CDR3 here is CASSGDIRTGNEQFF. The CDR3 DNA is TGTGCCAGCAGTGGGGACATCAGGACAGGCAATGAGCAGTTCTTC.

CDR3 coding DNA: TGTGCCAGCAGCTTAGGCGGGGCGACCTACGAGCAGTACTTC. Translated: CASSLGGATYEQYF. The rearrangement links TRBV7-6 to TRBJ2-7, with D perhaps matching TRBD2 (6 bases). CDR3 size: 14 residues. Germline CDR1 reads SGHVS; CDR2 reads FNYEAQ. Trimming removed 1 base at V and 2 bases at J, with 9 bases between.

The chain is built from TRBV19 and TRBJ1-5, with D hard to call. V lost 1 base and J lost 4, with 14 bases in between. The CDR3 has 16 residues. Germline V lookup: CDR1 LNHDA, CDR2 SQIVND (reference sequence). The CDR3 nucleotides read TGTGCCAGTAGTATAGGCGGACTCTTAGAGAATCAGCCCCAGCATTTT. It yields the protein CASSIGGLLENQPQHF.

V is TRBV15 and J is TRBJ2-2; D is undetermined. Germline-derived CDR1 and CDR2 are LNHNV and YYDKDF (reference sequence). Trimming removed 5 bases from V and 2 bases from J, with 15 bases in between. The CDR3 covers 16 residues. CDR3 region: CATSFMPRQNTGELFF. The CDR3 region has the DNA TGTGCCACCAGCTTCATGCCGAGACAAAACACCGGGGAGCTGTTTTTT.

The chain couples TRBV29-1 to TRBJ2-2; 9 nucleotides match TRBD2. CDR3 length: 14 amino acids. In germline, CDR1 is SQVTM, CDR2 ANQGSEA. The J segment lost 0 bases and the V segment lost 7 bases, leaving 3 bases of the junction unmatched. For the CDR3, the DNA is TGCAGCGGGCTAGCGGGGACGAACACCGGGGAGCTGTTTTTT. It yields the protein CSGLAGTNTGELFF.

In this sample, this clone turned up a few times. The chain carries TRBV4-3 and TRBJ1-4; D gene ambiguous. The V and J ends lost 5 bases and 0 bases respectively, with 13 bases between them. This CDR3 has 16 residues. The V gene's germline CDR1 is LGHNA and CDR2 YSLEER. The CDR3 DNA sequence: TGCGCCAGCAGCGGCCGGAGTGAAGCAACTAATGAAAAACTGTTTTTT. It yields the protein CASSGRSEATNEKLFF.

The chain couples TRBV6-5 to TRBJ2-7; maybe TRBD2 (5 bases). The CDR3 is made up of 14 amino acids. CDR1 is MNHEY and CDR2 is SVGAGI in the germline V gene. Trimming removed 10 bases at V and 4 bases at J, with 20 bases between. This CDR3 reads CATLAPRANYEQYF. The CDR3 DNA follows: TGTGCCACCCTCGCCCCGCGGGCCAATTACGAGCAGTACTTC.

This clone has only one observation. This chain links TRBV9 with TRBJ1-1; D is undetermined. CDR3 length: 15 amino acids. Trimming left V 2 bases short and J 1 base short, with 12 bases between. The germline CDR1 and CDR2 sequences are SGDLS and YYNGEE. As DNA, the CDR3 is TGTGCCAGCAGCGTCACCGGGATTCCGAACACTGAAGCTTTCTTT. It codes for CASSVTGIPNTEAFF.

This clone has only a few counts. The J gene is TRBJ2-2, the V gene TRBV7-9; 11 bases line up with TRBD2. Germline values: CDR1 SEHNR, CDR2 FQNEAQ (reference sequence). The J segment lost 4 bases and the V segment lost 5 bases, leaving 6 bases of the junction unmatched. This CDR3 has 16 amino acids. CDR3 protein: CASSRVTSGGTGELFF. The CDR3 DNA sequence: TGTGCCAGCAGCCGGGTTACTAGCGGGGGCACCGGGGAGCTGTTTTTT.

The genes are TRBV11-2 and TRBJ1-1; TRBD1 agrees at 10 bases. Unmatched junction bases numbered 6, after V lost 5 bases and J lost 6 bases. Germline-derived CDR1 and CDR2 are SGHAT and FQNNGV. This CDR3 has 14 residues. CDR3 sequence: CASSARDRGPEAFF. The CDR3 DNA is TGTGCCAGCAGCGCCCGGGACAGGGGCCCTGAAGCTTTCTTT.

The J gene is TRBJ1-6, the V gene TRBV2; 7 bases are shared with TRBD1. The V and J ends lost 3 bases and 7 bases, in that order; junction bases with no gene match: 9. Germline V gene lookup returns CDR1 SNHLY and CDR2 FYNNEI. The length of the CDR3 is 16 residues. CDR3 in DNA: TGTGCCAGCAGTGATAGGGCCAGGGGGTTGAATTCACCCCTCCACTTT. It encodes CASSDRARGLNSPLHF.

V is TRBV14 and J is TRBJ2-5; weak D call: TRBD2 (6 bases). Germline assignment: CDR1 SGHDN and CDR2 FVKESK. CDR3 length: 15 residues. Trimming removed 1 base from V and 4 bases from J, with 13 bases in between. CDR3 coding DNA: TGTGCCAGCAGCCAAGTACAGACTAGACTAGAGACCCAGTACTTC. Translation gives CASSQVQTRLETQYF.

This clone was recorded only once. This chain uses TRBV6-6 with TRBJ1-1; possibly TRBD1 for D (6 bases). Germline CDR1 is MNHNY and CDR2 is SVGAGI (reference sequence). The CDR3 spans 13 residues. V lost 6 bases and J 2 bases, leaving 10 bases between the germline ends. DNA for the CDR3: TGTGCCAGCAGGCGACAGGTTAACACTGAAGCTTTCTTT. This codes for CASRRQVNTEAFF.

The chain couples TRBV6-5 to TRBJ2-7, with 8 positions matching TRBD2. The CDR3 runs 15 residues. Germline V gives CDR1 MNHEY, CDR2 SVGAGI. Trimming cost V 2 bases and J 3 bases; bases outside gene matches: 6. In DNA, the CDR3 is TGTGCCAGCAGTTACGATCGGACTAGCTACTACGAGCAGTACTTC. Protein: CASSYDRTSYYEQYF.

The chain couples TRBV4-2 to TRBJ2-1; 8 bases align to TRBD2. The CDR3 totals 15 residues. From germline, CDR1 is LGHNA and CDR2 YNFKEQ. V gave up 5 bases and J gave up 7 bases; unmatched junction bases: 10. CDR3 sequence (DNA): TGTGCCAGCAGCGCCCGGGGGGGCCTCGGTAATGAGCAGTTCTTC. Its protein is CASSARGGLGNEQFF.

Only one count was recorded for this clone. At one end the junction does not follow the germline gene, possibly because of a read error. For the CDR3, the DNA is TGTTCCAGCAGCTTAGCCACAGCATGGCGTTCTGGCTACACCTTC. Translated: CSSSLATAWRSGYTF. The gene calls are TRBV7-9 and TRBJ1-2; D unclear. CDR1 is SEHNR and CDR2 is FQNEAQ in the germline V gene (reference sequence). The CDR3 has 15 residues.

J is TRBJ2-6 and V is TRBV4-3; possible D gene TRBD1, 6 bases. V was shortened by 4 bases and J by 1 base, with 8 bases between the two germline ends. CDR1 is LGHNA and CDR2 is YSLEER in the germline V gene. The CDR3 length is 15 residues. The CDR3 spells CASSLTGSGANVLTF. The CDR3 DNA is TGCGCCAGCAGCCTAACAGGGTCTGGGGCCAACGTCCTGACTTTC.

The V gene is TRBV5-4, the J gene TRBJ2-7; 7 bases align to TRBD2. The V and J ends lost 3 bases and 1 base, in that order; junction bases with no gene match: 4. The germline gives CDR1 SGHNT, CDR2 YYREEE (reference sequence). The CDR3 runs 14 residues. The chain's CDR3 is CASSSAGLSYEQYF. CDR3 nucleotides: TGTGCCAGCAGCTCAGCGGGGCTGTCCTACGAGCAGTACTTC.

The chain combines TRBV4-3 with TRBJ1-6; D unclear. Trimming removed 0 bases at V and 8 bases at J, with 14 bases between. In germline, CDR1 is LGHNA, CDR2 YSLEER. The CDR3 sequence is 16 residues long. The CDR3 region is CASSQDREGRDSPLHF. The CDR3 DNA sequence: TGCGCCAGCAGCCAAGATCGAGAAGGCCGGGATTCACCCCTCCACTTT.

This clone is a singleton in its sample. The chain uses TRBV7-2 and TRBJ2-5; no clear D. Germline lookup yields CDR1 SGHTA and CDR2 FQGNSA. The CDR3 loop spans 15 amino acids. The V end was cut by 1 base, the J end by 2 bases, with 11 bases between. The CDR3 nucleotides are TGTGCCAGCAGCTTAGTAGCAGCCCCTCAAGAGACCCAGTACTTC. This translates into CASSLVAAPQETQYF.

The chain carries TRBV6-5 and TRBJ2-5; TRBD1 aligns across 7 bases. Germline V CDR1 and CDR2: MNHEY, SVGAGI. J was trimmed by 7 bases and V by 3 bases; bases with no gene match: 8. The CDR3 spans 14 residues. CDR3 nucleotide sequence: TGTGCCAGCAGTTATGAGGGGGCCAGGGGGACCCAGTACTTC. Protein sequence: CASSYEGARGTQYF.